Following are 9 T cell receptor beta chains from one sample sequenced in a study of blood T cell repertoires in COVID-19. Assay used: immunoSEQ multiplex PCR; TCRdb lists only in-frame clones, some missing. In the table there are around 340,000 clones, approximately 86% of which are singletons. Specimen: peripheral blood. Receptor source: an older woman with COVID-19, enrolled during active disease.

The chain carries TRBV7-9 and TRBJ1-1, with D hard to call. This CDR3 region has 13 residues. CDR1 is SEHNR, CDR2 FQNEAQ, per germline (reference sequence). Trimming pared 3 bases from V and 3 bases from J, leaving 8 bases between. CDR3 region: CASSLEGHTEAFF. CDR3 nucleotides: TGTGCCAGCAGCTTGGAGGGCCACACTGAAGCTTTCTTT.

The sample holds a few counts of this clone. The chain recombines TRBV18 with TRBJ2-1; 9 bases are shared with TRBD1. The CDR3 extends over 17 amino acids. Losses at the gene ends were 4 bases for V and 7 bases for J; bases not matched to a gene: 14. Germline V gene lookup returns CDR1 KGHSH and CDR2 LQKENI. The CDR3, as DNA: TGTGCCAGCTCACGAAGCATCCGACAGGGGGGGAGGAATGAGCAGTTCTTC. Its protein product is CASSRSIRQGGRNEQFF.

The table lists this clone with a few counts. The J gene is TRBJ2-1, the V gene TRBV7-8; 12 bases agree with TRBD2. Germline V gene data show CDR1 as SGHVS and CDR2 as FQNEAQ. The CDR3 runs to 17 residues. The V and J ends lost 2 bases and 4 bases, in that order; junction bases with no gene match: 6. CDR3 amino acids: CASSLWLAGGLYNEQFF. CDR3 in DNA: TGTGCCAGCAGCTTATGGCTAGCGGGGGGGCTTTACAATGAGCAGTTCTTC.

V and J are TRBV30 and TRBJ2-4, with 10 nucleotides matching TRBD1. The CDR3 runs 14 residues. Germline V lookup: CDR1 GTSNPN, CDR2 SVGIG (reference sequence). The J segment lost 6 bases and the V segment lost 2 bases, leaving 4 bases of the junction unmatched. CDR3 sequence reads: CAWSHGQGGNIQYF. The CDR3, as DNA: TGTGCCTGGAGTCATGGACAGGGGGGAAACATTCAGTACTTC.

The chain links TRBV6-5 to TRBJ1-1, with D possibly matching TRBD1 (5 bases). Trimming removed 11 bases from V and 4 bases from J, with 23 bases in between. CDR1 is MNHEY and CDR2 is SVGAGI in the germline V gene. This CDR3 is built from 15 residues. CDR3 sequence (DNA): TGTGCCGTCCCAGGTGGCGCTCCCGGGGGCACTGAAGCTTTCTTT. As protein: CAVPGGAPGGTEAFF.

This sequence joins TRBV6-2 or TRBV6-3 and TRBJ2-3; 9 bases match TRBD2. Germline lookup yields CDR1 MNHEY and CDR2 SVGEGT. Unmatched junction bases numbered 15, after V lost 2 bases and J lost 6 bases. The CDR3 is 18 residues long. The CDR3 sequence is CASSYESLSGGFSDTQYF. The CDR3 DNA reads TGTGCCAGCAGTTACGAGTCCCTCAGCGGGGGGTTTTCGGATACGCAGTATTTT.

The chain links TRBV5-1 to TRBJ2-6, with TRBD1 identical over 11 bases. V trimming: 4 bases; J trimming: 3 bases; junction bases outside the gene matches: 9. The CDR3 spans 18 residues. CDR1 and CDR2 (germline): SGHRS, YFSETQ. The CDR3 protein is CASSQAGTGGSGANVLTF. DNA for the CDR3: TGCGCCAGCAGCCAGGCCGGGACAGGGGGTAGTGGGGCCAACGTCCTGACTTTC.

The rearrangement links TRBV3-1 (or the pseudogene TRBV3-2) to TRBJ2-3; unclear D gene. V was cut by 2 bases and J by 3 bases, with 12 bases left in between. Germline CDR1 and CDR2: LGHDT and YNNKEL (reference sequence). The CDR3 runs 15 residues. This CDR3 reads CASSQLLASTDTQYF. CDR3 bases: TGTGCCAGCAGCCAATTATTGGCATCGACAGATACGCAGTATTTT.

This sequence joins TRBV6-5 and TRBJ1-5; no clear D. The CDR3 covers 14 residues. V lost 4 bases and J 0 bases, leaving 7 bases between the germline ends. Per germline, CDR1 MNHEY and CDR2 SVGAGI. The CDR3 here is CASSSQYSNQPQHF. DNA of the CDR3: TGTGCCAGCAGTTCACAGTATAGCAATCAGCCCCAGCATTTT.